This record looks at one TCR beta chain sequence and its context. The RNA, roughly 0.45 to 1 ug, was put through reverse transcription using random hexamers. The authors amplified TCR beta CDR3 across 54 Vbeta and 13 Jbeta using immunoSEQ multiplex PCR. TCRdb reanalysed the immunoSEQ multiplex PCR reads using MiXCR and keeps one entry per CDR3 protein. Among 160,000 or so distinct CDR3 sequences listed, 90% to 95% were seen once. The data stem from a study of CD8 T cells in Susac syndrome. It was negative isolation that provided the CD8+ and CD4+ T cells, whereas TEMRA cells were enriched by FACS. The TCR was taken from a human donor with Susac syndrome. The source material was CD4+ T cells from PBMCs.

CDR3 sequence (DNA): TGTGCCAGCAGCCCACAGACAGCGAACACTGAAGCTTTCTTT. The encoded protein is CASSPQTANTEAFF. This chain connects TRBV7-2 to TRBJ1-1; TRBD1 is a possible D gene (5 bases). Trimming stripped 5 bases from V and 1 base from J, with 11 bases between. Germline CDR1 is SGHTA and CDR2 is FQGNSA. The CDR3 covers 14 residues.